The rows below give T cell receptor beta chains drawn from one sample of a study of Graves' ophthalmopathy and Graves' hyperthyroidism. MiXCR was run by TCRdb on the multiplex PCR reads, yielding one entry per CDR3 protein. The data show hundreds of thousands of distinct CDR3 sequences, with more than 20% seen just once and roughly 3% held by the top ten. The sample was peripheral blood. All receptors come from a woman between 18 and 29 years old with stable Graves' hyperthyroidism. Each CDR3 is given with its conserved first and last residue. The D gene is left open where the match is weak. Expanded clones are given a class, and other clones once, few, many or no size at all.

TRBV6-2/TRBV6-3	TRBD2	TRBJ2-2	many	TGTGCCAGCAGTGTTAGCGGGAGAACGAACACCGGGGAGCTGTTTTTT	CASSVSGRTNTGELFF
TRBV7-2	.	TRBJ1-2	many	TGTGCCAGCAGCTTAGCTCCCAGACCTGACTATGGCTACACCTTC	CASSLAPRPDYGYTF
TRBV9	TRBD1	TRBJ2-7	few	TGTGCCAGCAGCCCCCGAGGGACAGGGACTGACGAGCAGTACTTC	CASSPRGTGTDEQYF
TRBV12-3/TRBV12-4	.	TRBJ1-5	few	TGTGCCAGCAGTTTCGCAGGGGATAGCAATCAGCCCCAGCATTTT	CASSFAGDSNQPQHF
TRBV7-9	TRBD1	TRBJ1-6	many	TGTGCCAGCAGCTTACAGGGGGGAGGTTCACCCCTCCACTTT	CASSLQGGGSPLHF
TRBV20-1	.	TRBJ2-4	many	TGCAGTGCTAGACAGGAGAGCATTCAGTACTTC	CSARQESIQYF
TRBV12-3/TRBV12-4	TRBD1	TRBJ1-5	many	TGTGCCAGCAGCCCTGACAGGGCTGGAGCCCAGCATTTT	CASSPDRAGAQHF
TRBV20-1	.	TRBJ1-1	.	TGCAGTGCTAGAGGGGGGGCAGGGAACACTGAAGCTTTCTTT	CSARGGAGNTEAFF
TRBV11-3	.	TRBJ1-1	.	TGTGCCAGCAGCTCGGGACGGGTGGGAGACACTGAAGCTTTCTTT	CASSSGRVGDTEAFF
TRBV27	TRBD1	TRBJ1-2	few	TGTGCCAGCAGTCTTACCGGACAGGGCAGTGGCTACACCTTC	CASSLTGQGSGYTF
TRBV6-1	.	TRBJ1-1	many	TGTGCCAGCAGGACAGGCCCGAACACTGAAGCTTTCTTT	CASRTGPNTEAFF
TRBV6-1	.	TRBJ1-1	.	TGTGCCAGCCGACCGTCCTGGGGTGAAGCTTTCTTT	CASRPSWGEAFF
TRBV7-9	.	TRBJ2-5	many	TGTGCCAGCAGCGGGGTATCTAGAGAGACCCAGTACTTC	CASSGVSRETQYF
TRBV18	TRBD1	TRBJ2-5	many	TGTGCCAGCTCACGGCGACAGGGGGAAGAGACCCAGTACTTC	CASSRRQGEETQYF
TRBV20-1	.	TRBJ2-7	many	TGCAGTGCTTGGATAGGCTACGAGCAGTACTTC	CSAWIGYEQYF
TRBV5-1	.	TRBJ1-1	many	TGCGCCAGCAGCACCTACTACAGGGAGAACACTGAAGCTTTCTTT	CASSTYYRENTEAFF
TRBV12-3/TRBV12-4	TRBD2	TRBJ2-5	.	TGTGCCAGCAGTTCCACTAGCGGGGGGGCCAGAGAGACCCAGTACTTC	CASSSTSGGARETQYF
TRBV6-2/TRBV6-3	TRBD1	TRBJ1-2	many	TGTGCCAGCAGTCCGGACAGGGCTCAGACCTTC	CASSPDRAQTF
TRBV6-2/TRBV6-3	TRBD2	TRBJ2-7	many	TGTGCCAGCAGGACACCCAGCGGGAGTATACGATACGAGCAGTACTTC	CASRTPSGSIRYEQYF